This TCR beta chain is from a study of T cells in tuberculosis. Study summary: Samples predate treatment or fall within its first 7 days.

A word on this clone: What it binds is not known.

The V segment lost 7 bases and the J segment 7 bases; nucleotides outside the gene matches: 9. Germline CDR1 and CDR2: SQVTM and ANQGSEA. This CDR3 comprises 13 residues. Regarding time point: new active TB diagnosis, blood taken before or within 7 days of starting treatment. Each clinical donor contributed on average about 100,000 T cells from unsorted cryopreserved PBMC. Measured with immunoSEQ multiplex PCR; TCRdb has only the in-frame clones, and not every one. The sample lists some 40,000 clones, roughly 94% occurring once. Whole-study findings and limits: Smaller alpha distances in active tuberculosis partly reflected shorter CDR3-alpha lengths.

The TCR originated in an adult with tuberculosis. V is TRBV29-1 and J is TRBJ1-5; 8 bases line up with TRBD1. This specimen was PBMCs, taken at tuberculosis diagnosis. The CDR3 sequence is CSGGQGPGQPQHF. CDR3 coding DNA: TGCAGCGGTGGACAGGGCCCTGGCCAGCCCCAGCATTTT.